This TCR beta chain derives from a study of blood T cells in healthy people across ages. Overall study results and limits: There was no known CMV status for donors, so expanded clonotype changes were possibly confounded.

Germline loops: CDR1 SQVTM, CDR2 ANQGSEA. The V end lost 7 bases, the J end lost 4 bases, and 22 bases lay between the germline ends. The CDR3 is 15 amino acids. The authors ran a second PCR of about 7 to 11 cycles using a sample-barcoded 5' primer and a J-beta primer mix. MiXCR, run by TCRdb on the 5' RACE reads, gives a single entry per CDR3 protein. The table has more than 1 million distinct CDR3 sequences, more than 40% seen once. A few counts support this clonotype. Its target is unknown. Isolation recovered at least 6.5 million PBMCs from every sample. Sequences were obtained from blood. The TCR sequence derives from a woman aged 60 to 75 in good health. The chain has TRBV29-1 and TRBJ1-2; D is unresolved. The CDR3 loop reads CSAIFDTLTPYGYTF. Written as DNA, the CDR3 is TGCAGCGCCATATTTGACACCCTTACACCCTATGGCTACACCTTC.